The clone carrying this T cell receptor beta chain was observed a few times. Its antigen remains unknown. The CDR3 loop spans 16 amino acids. Germline V gene sequence: CDR1 MNHNS, CDR2 SASEGT. Trimming pared 2 bases from V and 2 bases from J, leaving 13 bases between. The data stem from a study of early T cells in non-severe SARS-CoV-2 infection. TCRdb ran MiXCR on the 5' RACE reads and lists one entry per CDR3 protein. This table has fewer than 80,000 distinct CDR3 sequences, around 11% appearing once. Study-wide points: VDJdb matches were skewed toward anti-spike CD8 T cell responses.

The sequenced sample was whole blood, obtained at baseline. The chain carries TRBV6-1 and TRBJ2-1; weak D call: TRBD1 (5 bases). The source of this sequence is an adult who was a healthcare worker with PCR-confirmed SARS-CoV-2 infection or an uninfected control (not recorded which). The donor label of this sample is uncertain. The CDR3 spells CASSENSGPPYNEQFF. The CDR3 DNA reads TGTGCCAGCAGTGAAAATTCAGGGCCCCCCTACAATGAGCAGTTCTTC.